Below are 3 T cell receptor beta chains sequenced from a single sample in a study of T cells in Graves' hyperthyroidism and ophthalmopathy. There were TCR beta CDR3 regions amplified from RNA transcripts. The HTBI primer set drove a first-round RT-PCR of the TCR CDR3. TCRdb reprocessed the multiplex PCR reads with MiXCR, giving one entry per CDR3 protein. The sample yields roughly 550,000 distinct CDR3 sequences, 15% to 20% seen once. The material sequenced was blood. These receptors were obtained from a woman aged 25 to 39 with Graves' ophthalmopathy.

This clonotype turned up a few times. The rearrangement joins TRBV28 to TRBJ2-7; 9 nucleotides match TRBD2. V dropped 2 bases and J dropped 7; count of bases not matched to a gene: 9. CDR1 is MDHEN and CDR2 is SYDVKM in the germline V gene. The CDR3 covers 15 residues. The CDR3 region is CASSLAGGAYNEQYF. For the CDR3, the DNA is TGTGCCAGCAGTTTAGCGGGGGGGGCTTACAATGAGCAGTACTTC.

This clonotype was seen at least ten times. Here the CDR3 reads CASSFPTGRETQYF. In DNA, the CDR3 is TGTGCCAGCAGCTTCCCGACAGGGAGGGAGACCCAGTACTTC. The chain joins TRBV7-2 to TRBJ2-5; D is possibly TRBD1 (7 bases). The germline CDR1 and CDR2 sequences are SGHTA and FQGNSA. There are 14 residues in the CDR3. Trimming took 3 bases from V and 5 from J, leaving 13 bases between them.

This clonotype has just a few counts. The rearrangement joins TRBV6-1 to TRBJ2-1; D is possibly TRBD1 (6 bases). CDR1 is MNHNS, CDR2 SASEGT, per germline. The germline V and J ends were trimmed by 5 bases and 6 bases, with 8 bases remaining between them. The CDR3 has 12 amino acids. CDR3 sequence: CASSRTANEQFF. For the CDR3, the DNA is TGTGCCAGCAGTAGGACAGCCAATGAGCAGTTCTTC.